The 26 T cell receptor beta chains presented below share a single source sample, sequenced in a study of shared clonotypes between healthy human individuals. Profiling relied on immunoSEQ multiplex PCR, and the TCRdb table lists in-frame clones only, not all of them. The table records around 1.4 million clones, about 98.5% of them present only once. Sequenced input: naive CD4+ T cells sorted from blood. Indicated subset: CD45RA+ positively selected. The receptors come from a man aged 25-40 years in good health.

This clone was counted a single time. The chain combines TRBV15 with TRBJ2-5, with D perhaps TRBD1 (5 bases). The V end lost 4 bases, the J end lost 3 bases, and 15 bases lay between the germline ends. Germline lookup yields CDR1 LNHNV and CDR2 YYDKDF (reference sequence). The CDR3 has 15 amino acids. The CDR3 DNA is TGTGCCACCAGCACTGTTCTCCGACAGAAAGAGACCCAGTACTTC. This gives the protein CATSTVLRQKETQYF.

The chain combines TRBV29-1 with TRBJ1-2; TRBD1 agrees at 10 bases. Trimming took 6 bases from V and 4 from J; bases not matched to a gene: 17. Per the germline V gene, CDR1 is SQVTM and CDR2 is ANQGSEA. This CDR3 has 17 amino acids. The CDR3 DNA follows: TGCAGCGTCATTCCGGGACAGGGGTCTCCCGGGGCCTATGGCTACACCTTC. It translates to CSVIPGQGSPGAYGYTF. Full variable domain (rest looked up from reference TRBV29-1 and TRBJ1-2): SAVISQKPSRDICQRGTSLTIQCQVDSQVTMMFWYRQQPGQSLTLIATANQGSEATYESGFVIDKFPISRPNLTFSTLTVSNMSPEDSSIYLCSVIPGQGSPGAYGYTFGSGTRLTVV.

A note on this clone: This specimen includes other DNA sequences encoding the same CDR3. The chain joins TRBV20-1 to TRBJ2-2; TRBD1 or TRBD2 may be the D gene (5 bases each). This CDR3 has 11 amino acids. Per the germline V gene, CDR1 is DFQATT and CDR2 is SNEGSKA (reference sequence). Trimming cost V 7 bases and J 5 bases, with 8 bases left between them. In DNA form, the CDR3 reads TGCAGTGGGGGGAGAACCGGGGAGCTGTTTTTT. Protein sequence: CSGGRTGELFF.

The rearrangement joins TRBV5-6 to TRBJ2-7; maybe TRBD2 (5 bases). The CDR3 consists of 14 residues. V gave up 0 bases and J gave up 1 base, with 8 bases separating them. Germline V gene sequence: CDR1 SGHDT, CDR2 YYEEEE. The CDR3 here is CASSLGGRSYEQYF. The DNA for the CDR3 is TGTGCCAGCAGCTTGGGTGGGAGATCCTACGAGCAGTACTTC.

J is TRBJ2-5 and V is TRBV11-2, with 11 nucleotides matching TRBD1. Germline trimming cut 11 bases from V and 2 bases from J; bases unmatched to any gene: 16. CDR1 SGHAT and CDR2 FQNNGV come from the germline V gene. This CDR3 is 17 amino acids long. In DNA form, the CDR3 reads TGTGCCTCCCATCTGGACAGGGGGCGCTGGGCGCAAGAGACCCAGTACTTC. This sequence encodes CASHLDRGRWAQETQYF.

As for this clone: The sample has other DNA sequences that encode this CDR3 too. The chain is built from TRBV5-1 and TRBJ1-1; D is undetermined. Germline-derived CDR1 and CDR2 are SGHRS and YFSETQ. Trimming removed 0 bases at V and 0 bases at J, with 6 bases between. The CDR3 sequence is 14 residues long. The CDR3 coding sequence is TGCGCCAGCAGCTTGGGACTCATGAACACTGAAGCTTTCTTT. The encoded protein is CASSLGLMNTEAFF.

The gene calls are TRBV6-1 and TRBJ2-1; a weak D match, TRBD1 (5 bases). Germline assignment: CDR1 MNHNS and CDR2 SASEGT. There are 15 residues in the CDR3. V was pared by 2 bases and J by 5 bases, with 13 bases between. The CDR3 region is CASSETITGHNEQFF. The CDR3 DNA sequence: TGTGCCAGCAGTGAAACCATCACAGGCCACAATGAGCAGTTCTTC.

J is TRBJ2-6 and V is TRBV7-9; unclear D gene. The CDR3 runs to 14 residues. V was trimmed by 4 bases and J by 2 bases, leaving 6 bases between them. From germline, CDR1 is SEHNR and CDR2 FQNEAQ (reference sequence). The CDR3 sequence: CASSSTTGANVLTF. The DNA of the CDR3 is TGTGCCAGCAGCTCCACCACTGGGGCCAACGTCCTGACTTTC.

This rearrangement joins TRBV27 to TRBJ1-2, with TRBD1 matching 11 bases. The germline V gene encodes CDR1 MNHEY and CDR2 SMNVEV (reference sequence). V dropped 2 bases and J dropped 4; count of bases not matched to a gene: 6. The CDR3 is made up of 16 amino acids. The CDR3 is CASSLGAGTGGYGYTF. In DNA, the CDR3 is TGTGCCAGCAGTTTAGGTGCCGGGACAGGGGGCTATGGCTACACCTTC.

The chain has TRBV5-4 and TRBJ2-3; no firm D call. The germline V gene has CDR1 SGHNT and CDR2 YYREEE (reference sequence). This CDR3 is 14 amino acids long. Trimming removed 0 bases at V and 2 bases at J, with 7 bases between. CDR3 sequence reads: CASSLGDFTDTQYF. The CDR3 DNA reads as TGTGCCAGCAGCTTGGGAGACTTCACAGATACGCAGTATTTT.

This clone was observed once. The V call is TRBV7-7, the J call TRBJ1-1; D not certain. The germline gives CDR1 SSHAT, CDR2 FNYEAQ (reference sequence). CDR3 length: 13 amino acids. The ends were cut back, 2 bases at V and 1 base at J, with 5 bases in the middle. The CDR3 nucleotides are TGTGCCAGCAGCTTAACCGGGAACACTGAAGCTTTCTTT. Translated: CASSLTGNTEAFF. Variable domain in full (rest from reference TRBV7-7 and TRBJ1-1): GAGVSQSPRYKVTKRGQDVTLRCDPISSHATLYWYQQALGQGPEFLTYFNYEAQPDKSGLPSDRFSAERPEGSISTLTIQRTEQRDSAMYRCASSLTGNTEAFFGQGTRLTVV.

This sequence joins TRBV6-1 and TRBJ2-5; TRBD2 might be the D (6 bases). Germline assignment: CDR1 MNHNS and CDR2 SASEGT. Deletions cut 2 bases from V and 1 base from J, with 14 bases between. The CDR3 covers 16 residues. The CDR3 coding sequence is TGTGCCAGCAGTGAAATAGTAGGGACTCGCCAAGAGACCCAGTACTTC. It translates to CASSEIVGTRQETQYF.

This rearrangement joins TRBV2 to TRBJ2-3, with 7 bases lining up with TRBD2. Unmatched junction bases numbered 5, after V lost 2 bases and J lost 6 bases. This CDR3 contains 14 residues. CDR1 SNHLY and CDR2 FYNNEI come from the germline V gene. The CDR3 protein is CASSERREIDTQYF. CDR3 coding DNA: TGTGCCAGCAGTGAACGGCGGGAGATCGATACGCAGTATTTT.

The chain combines TRBV10-3 with TRBJ2-7, with no clear D. The germline gives CDR1 ENHRY, CDR2 SYGVKD. The CDR3 length is 15 residues. V lost 4 bases and J lost 4, with 17 bases in between. CDR3 DNA sequence: TGTGCCATCAGTGCCTCAACGGGTCAAACGTACGAGCAGTACTTC. Translated: CAISASTGQTYEQYF.

This clone was recorded once. The chain uses TRBV19 and TRBJ2-1; 7 nucleotides line up with TRBD1. J gave up 12 bases and V 8 bases, and 4 bases lay outside the gene matches. CDR1 and CDR2 from the germline V gene are LNHDA and SQIVND (reference sequence). CDR3 length: 10 residues. In DNA, the CDR3 is TGTGCCAGTTCTGGGACAGCGCAGTTCTTC. It is translated as CASSGTAQFF.

V gene TRBV7-8 combines with J gene TRBJ1-5, with D perhaps matching TRBD1 (5 bases). Germline-derived CDR1 and CDR2 are SGHVS and FQNEAQ. The CDR3 consists of 15 residues. The V end was cut by 3 bases, the J end by 1 base, with 10 bases between. This CDR3 is CASSLSGSSNQPQHF. The CDR3 nucleotides read TGTGCCAGCAGCTTGTCAGGGAGCAGCAATCAGCCCCAGCATTTT. Complete variable domain (other parts from reference TRBV7-8 and TRBJ1-5): GAGVSQSPRYKVAKRGQDVALRCDPISGHVSLFWYQQALGQGPEFLTYFQNEAQLDKSGLPSDRFFAERPEGSVSTLKIQRTQQEDSAVYLCASSLSGSSNQPQHFGDGTRLSIL.

The gene calls are TRBV6-5 and TRBJ2-1, with a tentative D call TRBD2 (6 bases). V was shortened by 0 bases and J by 7 bases, with 10 bases between the two germline ends. CDR1 and CDR2 (germline): MNHEY, SVGAGI. The CDR3 extends over 14 amino acids. The CDR3 DNA reads TGTGCCAGCAGTTACTCGGAGGGCCTGAATGAGCAGTTCTTC. This translates into CASSYSEGLNEQFF.

V gene TRBV11-3 combines with J gene TRBJ1-1, with TRBD1 matching over 7 bases. Trimming took 2 bases from V and 1 from J; bases not matched to a gene: 4. The germline V gene has CDR1 SGHNT and CDR2 YENEEA. The CDR3 is made up of 15 amino acids. CDR3 DNA: TGTGCCAGCAGCTTATCAGGGACAGCGAACACTGAAGCTTTCTTT. As protein: CASSLSGTANTEAFF. Complete variable domain (other parts from reference TRBV11-3 and TRBJ1-1): EAGVVQSPRYKIIEKKQPVAFWCNPISGHNTLYWYLQNLGQGPELLIRYENEEAVDDSQLPKDRFSAERLKGVDSTLKIQPAELGDSAVYLCASSLSGTANTEAFFGQGTRLTVV.

This chain uses TRBV9 with TRBJ2-5; TRBD2 might be the D (7 bases). This CDR3 is built from 18 residues. Trimming shortened V by 0 bases and J by 2 bases, and 20 bases separated the two germline ends. Germline CDR1 SGDLS, CDR2 YYNGEE. The CDR3 region has the DNA TGTGCCAGCAGCGTAGCTTACCGACCGGGGGGCGGGCAAGAGACCCAGTACTTC. It yields the protein CASSVAYRPGGGQETQYF.

For this clone: The sample has other DNA sequences that encode this CDR3 too. This chain uses TRBV18 with TRBJ1-1; D ambiguous. V was shortened by 2 bases and J by 2 bases, with 6 bases between the two germline ends. This CDR3 contains 13 residues. Germline CDR1 is KGHSH and CDR2 is LQKENI. The CDR3 protein is CASSPTANTEAFF. The CDR3 DNA sequence: TGTGCCAGCTCACCAACGGCAAACACTGAAGCTTTCTTT.

The chain uses TRBV5-1 and TRBJ2-7; 7 bases fit TRBD2. The CDR3 spans 15 residues. The V segment lost 0 bases and the J segment 8 bases; nucleotides outside the gene matches: 11. Germline V gene lookup returns CDR1 SGHRS and CDR2 YFSETQ. CDR3 protein: CASSLVPGRENQQYF. The CDR3 bases are TGCGCCAGCAGCTTGGTTCCGGGGAGGGAAAACCAGCAGTACTTC.

The chain recombines TRBV4-3 with TRBJ1-2, with unresolved D. The ends were cut back, 1 base at V and 3 bases at J, with 9 bases in the middle. The germline V gene has CDR1 LGHNA and CDR2 YSLEER. The length of the CDR3 is 14 residues. The CDR3 sequence is CASSQGLWDYGYTF. CDR3 in DNA: TGCGCCAGCAGCCAAGGTTTATGGGACTATGGCTACACCTTC.

CDR3 in DNA: TGTGCCAGCAGCCAAGACTACAGGGGTAACACTGAAGCTTTCTTT. Amino acids: CASSQDYRGNTEAFF. V gene TRBV4-2 combines with J gene TRBJ1-1, with 7 bases aligning to TRBD1. Germline loops: CDR1 LGHNA, CDR2 YNFKEQ. The CDR3 spans 15 residues. V trimming: 0 bases; J trimming: 2 bases; junction bases outside the gene matches: 3.

This chain joins TRBV10-3 and TRBJ2-1; TRBD2 agrees at 13 bases. CDR3 length: 14 residues. Germline trimming cut 10 bases from V and 4 bases from J; bases unmatched to any gene: 4. CDR1 is ENHRY, CDR2 SYGVKD, per germline. CDR3 nucleotides: TGTGCCACCGGACTAGCGGGAGAGTACAATGAGCAGTTCTTC. Translation gives CATGLAGEYNEQFF.

J is TRBJ1-2 and V is TRBV9; weak D call: TRBD1 (6 bases). V gave up 0 bases and J gave up 3 bases, with 18 bases separating them. Germline V gene lookup returns CDR1 SGDLS and CDR2 YYNGEE. The CDR3 length is 17 residues. This CDR3 reads CASSVAPSTGLYYGYTF. DNA of the CDR3: TGTGCCAGCAGCGTAGCTCCTTCGACAGGCCTCTACTATGGCTACACCTTC.

A word on this clone: Other DNA sequences in this specimen translate into the identical CDR3. The chain is built from TRBV5-1 and TRBJ2-1; 15 nucleotides align to TRBD2. The CDR3 totals 18 residues. Germline assignment: CDR1 SGHRS and CDR2 YFSETQ. The V gene end was trimmed by 4 bases and the J gene end by 0 bases; junction bases not matched to a gene: 5. CDR3 protein: CASSPGLAGGSSYNEQFF. CDR3 nucleotides: TGCGCCAGCAGCCCGGGACTAGCGGGAGGCTCCTCCTACAATGAGCAGTTCTTC.